This T cell receptor beta chain derives from a study of regulatory T cells in long-lasting Graves disease. Study overall: Antithyroid drugs had been given to newly diagnosed Graves' patients for under 3 months. Study-wide results and caveats: When disease was persistent, TRBV28, TRBJ1-2 and TRBJ2-5 were the favored segments.

Time point denoted: newly diagnosed GD, antithyroid drugs for less than 3 months. PBMC RNA served as the TCR library source. Germline loops: CDR1 KGHSH, CDR2 LQKENI. Trimming took 3 bases from V and 11 from J, leaving 22 bases between them. CDR3 length: 16 residues. Investigators prepared the TCR beta libraries by applying iRepertoire HTBI primers and Arm-PCR of CDR3 regions. One entry per CDR3 protein, called by TCRdb with MiXCR from the multiplex PCR reads. In the table there are some 560,000 distinct CDR3 sequences, 16% of which are singletons. This clonotype appeared a few times. Its antigen is not identified. A further study also used this sample, focusing on T cells in Graves' hyperthyroidism and ophthalmopathy.

The input for sequencing was peripheral blood mononuclear cells (PBMCs), taken at new diagnosis, from a patient treated with antithyroid drugs. The chain joins TRBV18 to TRBJ1-4; weak D call: TRBD1 (6 bases). The receptor comes from a woman aged 35 to 60 with Graves disease. CDR3 region: CASSPLSRTAGGKLFF. The CDR3 DNA follows: TGTGCCAGCTCACCGCTATCCAGGACAGCCGGGGGGAAACTGTTTTTT.